This T cell receptor (beta chain) stems from a study of blood T cell repertoires in COVID-19 (dated by TCRdb to between 2020 and 2021). With respect to the entire study: The collaborator samples originated in the United States, Italy and Spain and spanned the acute and convalescent phases of COVID-19. The sample metadata nearly always contained a de-identified subject ID, COVID-19 status, age in years and sex. Subjects who had been exposed to COVID-19, were actively infected with it, or had recovered from it provided the deeply sampled blood TCRbeta repertoires that made up the dataset. Samples were obtained from the ongoing ImmuneRACE study (first 160 participants) and from roughly 1,300 subjects provided by 6 global collaborators. The prospective study material was composed of cDNA or gDNA derived from T cells, B-cell-depleted T cells, or PBMCs. The repertoires were released in a freely available public database intended as a resource for research on the immune response to SARS-CoV-2. Where available, HLA class I and class II types were taken from metadata supplied by the sample provider and were not determined by assay-based typing.

After removal of 5 bases from V and 9 bases from J, the junction retains 12 bases not matched to a gene. As encoded in the germline V gene, CDR1 is MDHEN while CDR2 is SYDVKM. Taken from cysteine to phenylalanine, the CDR3 has 16 residues. The kept DNA is CDR3 alone, 48 bases in frame from the first base. A second Seattle source provided samples from volunteer blood donors who had recovered from COVID-19. Each collaborating institution followed its own protocols to collect whole blood in K2EDTA tubes. For TCRbeta analysis, collaborator samples were shipped as frozen whole blood, as isolated PBMCs, or as DNA extracted from either sample type. The immunoSEQ Assay, a bias-controlled multiplex PCR, was used to amplify TCRbeta CDR3 regions from genomic DNA. The original methods were these. Within the assay, amplification of reference gene primers was used to estimate how many nucleated cells each sample contained. Sequence reads were collapsed and filtered to measure the absolute abundance of every unique TCRbeta CDR3 rearrangement. For each sample, productive Simpson clonality was calculated as the square root of Simpson's diversity index over productive rearrangements. TCRdb mirrors the immuneACCESS table, restricted to in-frame sequences. Some clones are absent from its copies; in checked studies, under half trace to an unresolved V gene, and the reason for the others is unknown. V and J calls plus clone size are reproduced from that table; the DNA served to infer D and trimming. For this sample there are about 160,000 clones; roughly 87% appear just once. The ten largest clones represent around 4% of the sample.

The paper as a whole reports these results and caveats: Clinical and demographic metadata were provided uncurated, with the amount varying by source and participant.

Concerning this clone: The antigen this receptor binds is unknown. No much larger clone exists at a distance of one base, and base qualities are not known.

This TCR derives from an older woman who had recovered from COVID-19. Sequenced: peripheral blood. Recombination linked TRBV28 to TRBJ2-2, and TRBD2 aligns with 10 junction nucleotides. The sequenced DNA: TGTGCCAGCAGTCGTAGCGGGGGGCCCCGCCACCGGGAGCTGTTTTTT. Its coded protein is CASSRSGGPRHRELFF.